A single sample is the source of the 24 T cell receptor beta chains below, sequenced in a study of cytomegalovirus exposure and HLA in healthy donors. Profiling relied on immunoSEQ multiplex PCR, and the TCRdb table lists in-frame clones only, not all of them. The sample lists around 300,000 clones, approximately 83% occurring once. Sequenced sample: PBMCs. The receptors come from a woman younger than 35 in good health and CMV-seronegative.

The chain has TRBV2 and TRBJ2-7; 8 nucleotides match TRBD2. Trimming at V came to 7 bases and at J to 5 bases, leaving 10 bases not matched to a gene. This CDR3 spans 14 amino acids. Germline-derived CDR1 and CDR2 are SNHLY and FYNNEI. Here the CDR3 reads CASIKAGVSNEQYF. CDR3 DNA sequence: TGTGCCAGCATTAAAGCGGGAGTAAGTAACGAGCAGTACTTC.

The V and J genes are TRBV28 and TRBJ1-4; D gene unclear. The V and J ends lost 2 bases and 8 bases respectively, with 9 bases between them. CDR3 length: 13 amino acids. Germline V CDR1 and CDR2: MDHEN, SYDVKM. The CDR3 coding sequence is TGTGCCAGCAGTTTAGTCGGAGGGGAAAAACTGTTTTTT. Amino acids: CASSLVGGEKLFF.

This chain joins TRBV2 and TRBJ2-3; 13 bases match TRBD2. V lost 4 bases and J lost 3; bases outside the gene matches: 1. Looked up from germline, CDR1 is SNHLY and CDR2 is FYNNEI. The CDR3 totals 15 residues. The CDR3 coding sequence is TGTGCCAGCAGTGGGGGACTAGCGGGGACAGATACGCAGTATTTT. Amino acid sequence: CASSGGLAGTDTQYF.

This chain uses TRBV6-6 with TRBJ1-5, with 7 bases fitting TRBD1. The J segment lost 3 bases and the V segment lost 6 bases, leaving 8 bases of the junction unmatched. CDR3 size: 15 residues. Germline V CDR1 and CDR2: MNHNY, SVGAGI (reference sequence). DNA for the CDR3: TGTGCCAGCAGAGAAACAGGGGCGATCAATCAGCCCCAGCATTTT. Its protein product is CASRETGAINQPQHF.

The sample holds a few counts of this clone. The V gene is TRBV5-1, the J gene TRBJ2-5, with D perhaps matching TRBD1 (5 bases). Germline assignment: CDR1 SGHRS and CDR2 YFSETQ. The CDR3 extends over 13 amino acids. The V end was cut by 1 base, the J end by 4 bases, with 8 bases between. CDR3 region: CASSLWGGETQYF. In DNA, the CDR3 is TGCGCCAGCAGCTTGTGGGGCGGAGAGACCCAGTACTTC.

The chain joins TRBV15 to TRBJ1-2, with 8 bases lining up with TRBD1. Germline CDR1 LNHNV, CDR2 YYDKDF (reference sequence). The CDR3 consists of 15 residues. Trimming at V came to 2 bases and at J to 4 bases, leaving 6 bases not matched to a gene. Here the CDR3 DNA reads TGTGCCACCAGCAGACGTGGACAGGGTGGCTATGGCTACACCTTC. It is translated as CATSRRGQGGYGYTF.

CDR3 in amino acids: CASSSRDRGYNEQFF. The CDR3 DNA follows: TGTGCCAGCAGCTCCCGGGACAGGGGATACAATGAGCAGTTCTTC. V gene TRBV7-2 combines with J gene TRBJ2-1; TRBD1 matches 10 bases. Germline CDR1 SGHTA, CDR2 FQGNSA. CDR3 size: 15 residues. V gave up 4 bases and J gave up 4 bases; unmatched junction bases: 4.

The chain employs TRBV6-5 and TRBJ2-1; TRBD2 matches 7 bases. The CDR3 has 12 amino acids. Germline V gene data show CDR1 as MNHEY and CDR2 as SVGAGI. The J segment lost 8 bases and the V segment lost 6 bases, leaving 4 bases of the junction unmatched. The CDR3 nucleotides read TGTGCCAGCAGACCGGGGGGTCATGAGCAGTTCTTC. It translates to CASRPGGHEQFF.

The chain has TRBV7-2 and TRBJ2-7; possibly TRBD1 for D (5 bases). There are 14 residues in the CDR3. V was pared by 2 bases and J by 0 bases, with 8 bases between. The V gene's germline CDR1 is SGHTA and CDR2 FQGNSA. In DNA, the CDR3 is TGTGCCAGCAGCTTACGCGACAGCTCCTACGAGCAGTACTTC. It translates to CASSLRDSSYEQYF.

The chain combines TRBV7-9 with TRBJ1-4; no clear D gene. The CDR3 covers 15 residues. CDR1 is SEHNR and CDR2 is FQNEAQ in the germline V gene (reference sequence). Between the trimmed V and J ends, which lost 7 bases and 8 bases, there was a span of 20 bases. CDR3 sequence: CASTTTDDFGEKLFF. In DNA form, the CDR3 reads TGTGCCAGCACCACGACCGATGACTTTGGGGAAAAACTGTTTTTT. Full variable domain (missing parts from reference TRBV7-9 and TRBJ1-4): DTGVSQNPRHKITKRGQNVTFRCDPISEHNRLYWYRQTLGQGPEFLTYFQNEAQLEKSRLLSDRFSAERPKGSFSTLEIQRTEQGDSAMYLCASTTTDDFGEKLFFGSGTQLSVL.

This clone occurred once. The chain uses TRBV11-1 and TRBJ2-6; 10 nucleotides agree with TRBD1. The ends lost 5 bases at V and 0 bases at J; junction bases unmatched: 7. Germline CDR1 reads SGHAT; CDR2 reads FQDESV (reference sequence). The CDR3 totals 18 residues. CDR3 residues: CASSLRTGGISGANVLTF. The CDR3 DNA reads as TGTGCCAGCAGCCTCCGGACAGGGGGAATCTCTGGGGCCAACGTCCTGACTTTC.

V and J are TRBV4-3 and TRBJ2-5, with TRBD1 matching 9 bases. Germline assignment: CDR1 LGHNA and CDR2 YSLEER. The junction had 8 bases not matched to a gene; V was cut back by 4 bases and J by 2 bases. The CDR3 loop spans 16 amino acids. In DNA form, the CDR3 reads TGCGCCAGCAGCCGCGGGACAGGGCGAGGACAAGAGACCCAGTACTTC. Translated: CASSRGTGRGQETQYF.

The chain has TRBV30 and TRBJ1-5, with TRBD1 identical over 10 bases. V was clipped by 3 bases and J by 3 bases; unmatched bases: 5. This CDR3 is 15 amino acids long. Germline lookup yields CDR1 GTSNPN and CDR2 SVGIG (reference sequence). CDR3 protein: CAWSNDRGLNQPQHF. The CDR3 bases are TGTGCCTGGAGCAATGACAGGGGGCTCAATCAGCCCCAGCATTTT.

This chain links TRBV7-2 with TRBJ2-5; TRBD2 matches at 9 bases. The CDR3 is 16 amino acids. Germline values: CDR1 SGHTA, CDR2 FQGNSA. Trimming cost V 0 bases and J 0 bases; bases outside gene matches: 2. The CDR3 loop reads CASSLAAGGYQETQYF. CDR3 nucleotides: TGTGCCAGCAGCTTAGCGGCGGGGGGGTACCAAGAGACCCAGTACTTC. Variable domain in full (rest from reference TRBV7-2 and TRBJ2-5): GAGVSQSPSNKVTEKGKDVELRCDPISGHTALYWYRQSLGQGLEFLIYFQGNSAPDKSGLPSDRFSAERTGGSVSTLTIQRTQQEDSAVYLCASSLAAGGYQETQYFGPGTRLLVL.

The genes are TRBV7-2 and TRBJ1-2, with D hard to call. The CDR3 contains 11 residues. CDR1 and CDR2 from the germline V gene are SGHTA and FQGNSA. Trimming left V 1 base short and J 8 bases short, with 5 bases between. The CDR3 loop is CASSLGRGYTF. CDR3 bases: TGTGCCAGCAGCTTAGGCAGGGGCTACACCTTC.

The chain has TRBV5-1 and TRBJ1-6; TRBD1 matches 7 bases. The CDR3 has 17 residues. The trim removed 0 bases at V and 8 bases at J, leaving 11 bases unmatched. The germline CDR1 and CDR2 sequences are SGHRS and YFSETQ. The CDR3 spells CASSLGWGWTGDSPLHF. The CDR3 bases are TGCGCCAGCAGCTTGGGATGGGGTTGGACAGGCGATTCACCCCTCCACTTT.

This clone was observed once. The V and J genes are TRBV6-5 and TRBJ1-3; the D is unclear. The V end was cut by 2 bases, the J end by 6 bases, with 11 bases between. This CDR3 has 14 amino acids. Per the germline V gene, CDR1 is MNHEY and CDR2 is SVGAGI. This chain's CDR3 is CASSYHEQTNTIYF. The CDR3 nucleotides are TGTGCCAGCAGTTACCACGAACAGACAAACACCATATATTTT.

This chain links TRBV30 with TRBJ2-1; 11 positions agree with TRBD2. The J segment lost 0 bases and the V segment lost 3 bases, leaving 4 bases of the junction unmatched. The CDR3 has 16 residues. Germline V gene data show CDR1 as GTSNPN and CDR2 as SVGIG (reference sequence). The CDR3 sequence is CAWRLAGGLSYNEQFF. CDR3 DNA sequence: TGTGCCTGGAGGCTAGCGGGGGGCCTCTCCTACAATGAGCAGTTCTTC.

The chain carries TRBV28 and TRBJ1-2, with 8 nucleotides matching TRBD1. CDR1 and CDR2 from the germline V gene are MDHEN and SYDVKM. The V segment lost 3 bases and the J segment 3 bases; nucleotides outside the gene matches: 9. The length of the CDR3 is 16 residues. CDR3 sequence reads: CASSLPGGAGDYGYTF. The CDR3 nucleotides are TGTGCCAGCAGTTTGCCAGGGGGCGCAGGGGACTATGGCTACACCTTC.

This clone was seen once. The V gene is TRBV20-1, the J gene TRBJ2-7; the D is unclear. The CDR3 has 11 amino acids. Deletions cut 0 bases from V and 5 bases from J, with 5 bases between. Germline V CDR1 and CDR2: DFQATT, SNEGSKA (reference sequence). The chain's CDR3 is CSARDYNEQYF. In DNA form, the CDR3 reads TGCAGTGCTAGAGATTACAACGAGCAGTACTTC.

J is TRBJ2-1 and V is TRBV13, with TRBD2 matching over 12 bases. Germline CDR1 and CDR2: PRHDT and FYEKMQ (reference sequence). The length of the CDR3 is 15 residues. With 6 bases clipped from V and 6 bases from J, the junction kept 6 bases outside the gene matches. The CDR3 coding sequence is TGTGCCAGCAGGACTAGCGGGAGTAGGCTCAATGAGCAGTTCTTC. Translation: CASRTSGSRLNEQFF. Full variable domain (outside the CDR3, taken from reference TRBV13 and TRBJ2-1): AAGVIQSPRHLIKEKRETATLKCYPIPRHDTVYWYQQGPGQDPQFLISFYEKMQSDKGSIPDRFSAQQFSDYHSELNMSSLELGDSALYFCASRTSGSRLNEQFFGPGTRLTVL.

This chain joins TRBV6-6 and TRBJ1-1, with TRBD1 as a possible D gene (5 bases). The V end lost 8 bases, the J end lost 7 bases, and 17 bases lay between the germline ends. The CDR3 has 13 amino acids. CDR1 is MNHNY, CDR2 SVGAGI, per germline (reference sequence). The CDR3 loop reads CASSGGFNVEAFF. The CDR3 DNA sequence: TGTGCCAGCTCCGGGGGTTTCAACGTTGAAGCTTTCTTT.

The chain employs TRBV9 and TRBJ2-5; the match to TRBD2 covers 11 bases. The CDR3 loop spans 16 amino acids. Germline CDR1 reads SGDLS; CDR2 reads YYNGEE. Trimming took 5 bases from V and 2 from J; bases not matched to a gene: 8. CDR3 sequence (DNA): TGTGCCAGCAGGGGCCCCGGGACTAGCGGACAAGAGACCCAGTACTTC. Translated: CASRGPGTSGQETQYF.

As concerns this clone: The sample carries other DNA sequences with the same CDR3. Written as DNA, the CDR3 is TGTGCCAGCAGTTACTCGGGACTAGCGGGAGTTGAGCAGTACTTC. Its translation is CASSYSGLAGVEQYF. The rearrangement links TRBV6-5 to TRBJ2-7, with 14 positions matching TRBD2. The CDR3 has 15 residues. Germline-derived CDR1 and CDR2 are MNHEY and SVGAGI. V lost 0 bases to trimming and J lost 7 bases; unmatched junction nucleotides: 2.